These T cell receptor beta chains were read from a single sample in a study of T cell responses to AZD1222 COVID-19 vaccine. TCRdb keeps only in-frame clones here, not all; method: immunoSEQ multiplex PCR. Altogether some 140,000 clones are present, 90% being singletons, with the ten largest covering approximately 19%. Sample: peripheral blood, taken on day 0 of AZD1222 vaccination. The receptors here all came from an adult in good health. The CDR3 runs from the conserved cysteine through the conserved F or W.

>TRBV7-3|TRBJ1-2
CASSSDRDPYPEGYTF
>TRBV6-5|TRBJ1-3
CASRRTGGINTIYF
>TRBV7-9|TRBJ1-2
CASSFVEVFSGYTF
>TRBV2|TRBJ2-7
CASSHRDWEQYF
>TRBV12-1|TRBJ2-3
CASSFVLTSGSDTQYF
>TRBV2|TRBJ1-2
CASTLPGSRGYTF
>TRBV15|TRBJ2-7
CATSRDRGTSYEQYF
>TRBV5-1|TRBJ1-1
CASSLGIDRREAFF
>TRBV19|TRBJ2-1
CASSPPGAGGPGEQFF
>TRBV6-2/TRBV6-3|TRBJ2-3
CASSWARGALSTDTQYF
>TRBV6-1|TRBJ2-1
CASSPLEQAPEQFF
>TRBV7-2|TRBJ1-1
CASSSYGGNTEAFF
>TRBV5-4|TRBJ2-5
CASSLTGGGETQYF
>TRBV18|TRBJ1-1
CASSPSHDSLNTEAFF
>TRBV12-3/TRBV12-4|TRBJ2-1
CASSIDRGEQFF
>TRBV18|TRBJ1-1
CASSPRSGETEAFF
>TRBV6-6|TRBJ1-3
CASSETGISGNTIYF
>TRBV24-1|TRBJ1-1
CATSPGGHEAFF
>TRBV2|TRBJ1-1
CASSRLDANTEAFF
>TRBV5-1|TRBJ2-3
CASNPKSSSGREDTQYF